This TCR beta chain stems from a study of blood T cell repertoires in COVID-19. Germline CDR1 DFQATT, CDR2 SNEGSKA (reference sequence). This CDR3 is 15 amino acids long. Trimming took 3 bases from V and 0 from J, leaving 12 bases between them. The table came from immunoSEQ multiplex PCR; TCRdb's copy has only in-frame clones and leaves some out. The sample includes 45,000 or so clones, approximately 85% of them seen just once. Sequencing was performed on peripheral blood. V usage is TRBV20-1 and J usage is TRBJ2-4, with D uncertain. This TCR derives from a woman over 75 with acute or convalescent COVID-19. This chain's CDR3 is CSASQLTLAKNIQYF. In nucleotides, the CDR3 is TGCAGTGCTAGTCAGTTGACTTTAGCCAAAAACATTCAGTACTTC.